The TCR beta chain described here comes from a study of cytotoxic CD8 clonotypes in ibrutinib-treated CLL. Across the whole study: Of a cohort that held some eleven relapsed/refractory and roughly 14 treatment-naive patients, 17 to 18 were IGHV unmutated.

Regarding the study as a whole: Clonality at baseline surpassed age-matched healthy donors and tracked circulating CD8+ T-cell counts. Collection times varied between progressing and sustained-remission patients.

Looked up from germline, CDR1 is SGHRS and CDR2 is YFSETQ. The germline V and J ends were trimmed by 3 bases and 2 bases, with 12 bases remaining between them. The CDR3 extends over 16 amino acids. Only in-frame clones appear in the TCRdb table, and some are missing; sequencing was by immunoSEQ multiplex PCR. The sample consists of about 300,000 clones, approximately 76% of them appearing once. Concerning this clone itself: The antigen remains unidentified.

Specimen: PBMCs, collected at disease progression, from a patient treated with ibrutinib. This clonotype was obtained from a human donor with chronic lymphocytic leukemia. V usage is TRBV5-1 and J usage is TRBJ2-6, with a tentative D call TRBD1 (6 bases). The CDR3 nucleotides are TGCGCCAGCAGCTACGGACAGAGCCCTGGGGCCAACGTCCTGACTTTC. As protein: CASSYGQSPGANVLTF.